Following are 27 T cell receptor beta chains from one sample sequenced in a study of T cell clonality in common variable immunodeficiency. Generated by immunoSEQ multiplex PCR, the TCRdb table keeps only in-frame clones and is missing some. In total the sample includes roughly 40,000 clones, none of them seen once. The sequencing input was peripheral blood mononuclear cells. These receptors all stem from a person between 18 and 75 years old in good health.

This clone was detected many times. The CDR3 end lies 3 residues beyond the end of the read and is filled in from the germline J gene. V gene TRBV20-1 combines with J gene TRBJ2-1; 10 positions match TRBD2. The CDR3 covers 16 residues. Germline V gives CDR1 DFQATT, CDR2 SNEGSKA (reference sequence). The ends lost 0 bases at V and 8 bases at J; junction bases unmatched: 10. CDR3 in amino acids: CSARDAALAGVHEQFF. CDR3 DNA, as far as it was read: TGCAGTGCTAGAGATGCCGCTCTAGCGGGAGTTCATGAG.

By sample fraction, this clone is medium-sized. The read comes to an end 3 residues before the CDR3 does, leaving the germline J gene to fill in the end. This chain connects TRBV20-1 to TRBJ2-2, with 8 positions matching TRBD1. Per germline, CDR1 DFQATT and CDR2 SNEGSKA (reference sequence). The CDR3 extends over 15 amino acids. V shed 3 bases and J 3 bases; nucleotides not matched to a gene: 6. The part of the CDR3 DNA that was read is TGCAGTGCTAGGAGACAGGGGTGGGACACCGGGGAG. It encodes CSARRQGWDTGE. From start to end, the CDR3 is CSARRQGWDTGELFF.

Regarding this clone: The sequenced fragment ends 3 residues before the CDR3 boundary, so the rest is inferred from the germline J gene. The sample contains more than one DNA sequence encoding this CDR3. This chain uses TRBV20-1 with TRBJ2-1; D is possibly TRBD2 (5 bases). The V end lost 6 bases, the J end lost 6 bases, and 15 bases lay between the germline ends. The germline V gene encodes CDR1 DFQATT and CDR2 SNEGSKA (reference sequence). This CDR3 spans 13 amino acids. The chain's CDR3 is CSARWLAPNEQFF. The CDR3 bases that were read are TGCAGTGCCAGATGGCTAGCCCCCAATGAG.

This clone was counted only a few times. The DNA ends 3 residues before the CDR3 does, and the rest of the CDR3 is filled in from the germline J gene. The chain couples TRBV20-1 to TRBJ2-7; TRBD2 is a possible D gene (5 bases). V was pared by 0 bases and J by 3 bases, with 15 bases between. The CDR3 is made up of 15 amino acids. In germline, CDR1 is DFQATT, CDR2 SNEGSKA (reference sequence). The CDR3 bases that were read are TGCAGTGCTAGAGAGGGCAGCGGAGTAGTCTACGAG. Protein sequence: CSAREGSGVVYE. The full CDR3 reads CSAREGSGVVYEQYF.

This clone has ten or more counts. The read ends 3 residues early relative to the CDR3; the germline J gene fills the gap. The chain joins TRBV5-6 to TRBJ1-2; 8 bases are a match to TRBD1. Germline CDR1 is SGHDT and CDR2 is YYEEEE. V shed 4 bases and J 4 bases; nucleotides not matched to a gene: 9. The CDR3 length is 15 residues. The CDR3 is CASSPRQGKIYGYTF. CDR3 DNA, as far as it was read: TGTGCCAGCAGCCCCCGACAGGGGAAGATCTATGGC.

This clone was counted many times. The CDR3 goes on 3 residues after the read ends, and that part is filled in from the germline J gene. V and J are TRBV7-8 and TRBJ2-3; 8 positions match TRBD2. CDR1 and CDR2 (germline): SGHVS, FQNEAQ. This CDR3 has 13 amino acids. The CDR3 bases that were read are TGTGCCAGCAGCACCACGCAGCGGGAGACG. Its protein product is CASSTTQRET. In full, the CDR3 is CASSTTQRETQYF.

This clone was counted ten times or more. The read terminates 3 residues before the CDR3 end, so the remaining end is supplied by the germline J gene. The genes are TRBV19 and TRBJ2-7; 7 nucleotides agree with TRBD1. V shed 6 bases, J shed 4 bases, and the junction held 9 bases outside the gene matches. Germline V CDR1 and CDR2: LNHDA, SQIVND (reference sequence). This CDR3 contains 14 residues. The DNA read from the CDR3 is TGTGCCAGTAGCGGACAGGCCTCGGGTTACGAG. Amino acid sequence: CASSGQASGYE. In full, the CDR3 reads CASSGQASGYEQYF.

This clone has a count of ten or more. The read halts 3 residues ahead of the CDR3 end, with the missing end drawn from the germline J gene. The V gene is TRBV7-2, the J gene TRBJ1-4; weak D call: TRBD1 (5 bases). Deletions cut 4 bases from V and 3 bases from J, with 12 bases between. CDR1 is SGHTA, CDR2 FQGNSA, per germline. This CDR3 has 15 residues. CDR3: CASSSTRGANEKLFF. The CDR3 DNA, read in part, is TGTGCCAGCAGCTCAACTCGGGGGGCTAATGAAAAA.

The sample holds many counts of this clone. The read finishes 3 residues shy of the CDR3 end, and the germline J gene is used to complete it. The rearrangement joins TRBV20-1 to TRBJ1-4; 7 nucleotides match TRBD1. This CDR3 spans 13 amino acids. Germline CDR1 reads DFQATT; CDR2 reads SNEGSKA (reference sequence). V trimming: 6 bases; J trimming: 4 bases; junction bases outside the gene matches: 5. The sequenced part of the CDR3 DNA is TGCAGTGCCCCCAGGGGGAGTAATGAAAAA. This codes for CSAPRGSNEK. The complete CDR3 sequence is CSAPRGSNEKLFF.

This clone was counted many times. The DNA ends 3 residues before the CDR3 does, and the rest of the CDR3 is filled in from the germline J gene. The chain employs TRBV2 and TRBJ1-4, with a weak D call TRBD1 (6 bases). V dropped 1 base and J dropped 6 bases, with 9 bases sitting between them. This CDR3 has 14 residues. The germline V gene has CDR1 SNHLY and CDR2 FYNNEI. The sequenced part of the CDR3 DNA is TGTGCCAGCAGTGAAGGACAGGTATATGAAAAA. Its protein product is CASSEGQVYEK. The whole CDR3 protein reads CASSEGQVYEKLFF.

This clone was observed at least ten times. The CDR3 region is CASRSPGLANEQYF. The sequenced CDR3 bases are TGTGCCAGTAGGAGCCCGGGACTAGCGAACGAG. V usage is TRBV19 and J usage is TRBJ2-7; 10 nucleotides align to TRBD2. The CDR3 goes on 3 residues after the read ends, and that part is filled in from the germline J gene. J gave up 5 bases and V 6 bases, and 7 bases lay outside the gene matches. Looked up from germline, CDR1 is LNHDA and CDR2 is SQIVND (reference sequence). CDR3 length: 14 amino acids. The entire variable domain, with the rest obtained from reference TRBV19 and TRBJ2-7, is as follows: DGGITQSPKYLFRKEGQNVTLSCEQNLNHDAMYWYRQDPGQGLRLIYYSQIVNDFQKGDIAEGYSVSREKKESFPLTVTSAQKNPTAFYLCASRSPGLANEQYFGPGTRLTVT.

This clone was seen repeatedly, ten times or more. The read is 3 residues too short to cover the CDR3 end, so that end is filled in from the germline J gene. V usage is TRBV4-1 and J usage is TRBJ2-5; D unresolved. Per the germline V gene, CDR1 is MGHRA and CDR2 is YSYEKL. This CDR3 is built from 14 residues. CDR3 bases read: TGCGCCAGCAGCCAAGATGAGAATCTAGGTACC. Its translation: CASSQDENLGT. The entire CDR3 reads CASSQDENLGTQYF.

This clone counts as medium-sized. The read ends 3 residues early relative to the CDR3; the germline J gene fills the gap. The chain couples TRBV19 to TRBJ2-3; D remains unclear. The germline V gene encodes CDR1 LNHDA and CDR2 SQIVND (reference sequence). V was cut by 5 bases and J by 4 bases, with 16 bases left in between. The CDR3 is 15 residues long. The sequenced part of the CDR3 DNA is TGTGCCAGTAGTCCGCGCGCTACCCCTTCAGATACG. As protein: CASSPRATPSDT. The full-length CDR3 reads as CASSPRATPSDTQYF. Based on the CDR3 plus reference TRBV19 and TRBJ2-3, the full variable domain is DGGITQSPKYLFRKEGQNVTLSCEQNLNHDAMYWYRQDPGQGLRLIYYSQIVNDFQKGDIAEGYSVSREKKESFPLTVTSAQKNPTAFYLCASSPRATPSDTQYFGPGTRLTVL.

This clone occurred many times. The read terminates 3 residues before the CDR3 end, so the remaining end is supplied by the germline J gene. The V and J genes are TRBV2 and TRBJ2-7; 9 nucleotides agree with TRBD2. The CDR3 is 14 residues long. Germline CDR1 and CDR2: SNHLY and FYNNEI. V was clipped by 6 bases and J by 6 bases; unmatched bases: 9. The sequenced part of the CDR3 DNA is TGTGCCAGCAGACTACTAGCGGGTATAGGCGAG. Residues: CASRLLAGIGE. The full CDR3 protein is CASRLLAGIGEQYF.

Incomplete CDR3 DNA: TGCGCCAGCAGCGGACACTTTTATAGCAATCAGCCC. Protein product: CASSGHFYSNQP. The whole CDR3 is CASSGHFYSNQPQHF. The rearrangement joins TRBV10-2 to TRBJ1-5, with D possibly matching TRBD1 (5 bases). The read halts 3 residues ahead of the CDR3 end, with the missing end drawn from the germline J gene. CDR3 length: 15 residues. Looked up from germline, CDR1 is WSHSY and CDR2 is SAAADI. V lost 6 bases and J lost 0, with 12 bases in between.

A note on this clone: The CDR3 end is not reached by the read, which stops 3 residues before it; the germline J gene fills it in. The chain is built from TRBV2 and TRBJ2-3, with D perhaps TRBD2 (8 bases). CDR3 length: 18 amino acids. The ends were cut back, 2 bases at V and 2 bases at J, with 20 bases in the middle. The germline CDR1 and CDR2 sequences are SNHLY and FYNNEI. The CDR3 DNA, read in part, is TGTGCCAGCAGTGAACAGGGGGGCGGGAGGACCTTCACAGATACG. It translates to CASSEQGGGRTFTDT. The complete CDR3 protein is CASSEQGGGRTFTDTQYF. Full variable domain (remainder filled in from reference TRBV2 and TRBJ2-3): EPEVTQTPSHQVTQMGQEVILRCVPISNHLYFYWYRQILGQKVEFLVSFYNNEISEKSEIFDDQFSVERPDGSNFTLKIRSTKLEDSAMYFCASSEQGGGRTFTDTQYFGPGTRLTVL.

This clone was detected ten times or more. The read terminates 3 residues ahead of where the CDR3 ends, so the germline J gene completes it. The chain uses TRBV20-1 and TRBJ2-1, with 7 bases identical to TRBD2. CDR1 and CDR2 from the germline V gene are DFQATT and SNEGSKA (reference sequence). Losses at the gene ends were 3 bases for V and 1 base for J; bases not matched to a gene: 12. This CDR3 spans 17 amino acids. CDR3 DNA (partial): TGCAGTGCTAGGGATCCTCTAGCGGACCCATCCTACAATGAG. Amino acid sequence: CSARDPLADPSYNE. The entire CDR3 reads CSARDPLADPSYNEQFF.

Ten or more counts support this clone. The read halts 3 residues ahead of the CDR3 end, with the missing end drawn from the germline J gene. This chain connects TRBV2 to TRBJ2-1; 9 bases are a match to TRBD2. The V and J ends lost 7 bases and 5 bases, in that order; junction bases with no gene match: 9. The germline CDR1 and CDR2 sequences are SNHLY and FYNNEI. The CDR3 is made up of 15 amino acids. CDR3 DNA, as far as it was read: TGTGCCAGCAACGACGGTCTAGCGGGGAACAATGAG. Translation gives CASNDGLAGNNE. In full, the CDR3 is CASNDGLAGNNEQFF.

This clone was seen only a few times. The read stops 3 residues short of the end of the CDR3; the missing end is completed from the germline J gene. The genes are TRBV29-1 and TRBJ2-3; a weak D match, TRBD2 (5 bases). CDR3 length: 12 residues. Germline V lookup: CDR1 SQVTM, CDR2 ANQGSEA. This CDR3 is CSTGRGSGTQYF. Incomplete CDR3 DNA: TGCAGTACCGGTCGGGGTTCTGGTACG.

This clone appeared a few times. Mismatch with germline at one junction end may stem from a read error. The read halts 3 residues ahead of the CDR3 end, with the missing end drawn from the germline J gene. The rearrangement joins TRBV5-1 to TRBJ1-1; possibly TRBD1 for D (5 bases). The CDR3 is made up of 14 amino acids. The V gene's germline CDR1 is SGHRS and CDR2 YFSETQ. CDR3 bases read: TGCGCCAGCAACTTGGATGGGGGGAACACTGAG. Translated: CASNLDGGNTE. Given in full, the CDR3 is CASNLDGGNTEAFF.

This clone was recorded at least ten times. The observed sequence ends 3 residues before the CDR3 terminus, with the missing tail filled in from the germline J gene. This chain connects TRBV5-6 to TRBJ2-7; 9 bases are shared with TRBD1. The germline gives CDR1 SGHDT, CDR2 YYEEEE. The CDR3 consists of 15 residues. The junction had 11 bases not matched to a gene; V was cut back by 4 bases and J by 6 bases. The part of the CDR3 DNA that was read is TGTGCCAGCAGCCTGGGGACCGGGACAGGGCGCGAG. This translates into CASSLGTGTGRE. The whole CDR3 reads CASSLGTGTGREQYF.

This clone was observed at least ten times. The read is 3 residues too short to cover the CDR3 end, so that end is filled in from the germline J gene. The gene calls are TRBV5-6 and TRBJ1-2, with TRBD1 identical over 8 bases. Germline V lookup: CDR1 SGHDT, CDR2 YYEEEE. The CDR3 has 15 residues. V was clipped by 0 bases and J by 4 bases; unmatched bases: 5. The CDR3 DNA, read in part, is TGTGCCAGCAGCTTGGCTGCAGGGGGCGGCTATGGC. Its protein product is CASSLAAGGGYG. In full, the CDR3 is CASSLAAGGGYGYTF.

The sample holds many counts of this clone. The DNA ends 3 residues before the CDR3 does, and the rest of the CDR3 is filled in from the germline J gene. The V and J genes are TRBV20-1 and TRBJ2-1; 8 bases are shared with TRBD1. With V trimmed by 7 bases and J by 8 bases, 7 bases remained unmatched. Looked up from germline, CDR1 is DFQATT and CDR2 is SNEGSKA (reference sequence). This CDR3 contains 12 residues. The DNA read from the CDR3 is TGCAGTGGGACAGGGAGCAGGGATGAG. Its translation is CSGTGSRDE. The whole CDR3 protein reads CSGTGSRDEQFF.

Ten or more counts support this clone. The DNA ends 3 residues before the CDR3 does, and the rest of the CDR3 is filled in from the germline J gene. This chain uses TRBV29-1 with TRBJ2-5; a possible D gene is TRBD2 (6 bases). Germline values: CDR1 SQVTM, CDR2 ANQGSEA. The V and J ends lost 2 bases and 1 base respectively, with 17 bases between them. The CDR3 length is 16 residues. Incomplete CDR3 DNA: TGCAGCGTTGAAAAGAAGGCCGGGACTCTCCAAGAGACC. It codes for CSVEKKAGTLQET. The whole CDR3 protein reads CSVEKKAGTLQETQYF.

This clone was observed a handful of times. The CDR3 goes on 3 residues after the read ends, and that part is filled in from the germline J gene. This chain joins TRBV19 and TRBJ2-4, with 9 nucleotides matching TRBD1. The germline gives CDR1 LNHDA, CDR2 SQIVND (reference sequence). The CDR3 sequence is 13 residues long. The part of the CDR3 DNA that was read is TGTGCCAGTAGGGGGACAGGGAACTATGGT. Amino acids: CASRGTGNYG. The full-length CDR3 reads as CASRGTGNYGQYF.

At least ten counts were recorded for this clone. The read is 3 residues too short to cover the CDR3 end, so that end is filled in from the germline J gene. This sequence joins TRBV29-1 and TRBJ2-2; tentatively, D is TRBD1 (6 bases). Germline V lookup: CDR1 SQVTM, CDR2 ANQGSEA. Trimming removed 4 bases at V and 2 bases at J, with 8 bases between. The CDR3 loop spans 13 amino acids. The covered CDR3 bases are TGCAGCGTTGGGACAGTTAACACCGGGGAG. It yields the protein CSVGTVNTGE. The CDR3 in full is CSVGTVNTGELFF.

This clone was seen repeatedly, ten times or more. The read stops 3 residues short of the end of the CDR3; the missing end is completed from the germline J gene. The J gene is TRBJ2-3, the V gene TRBV28; unclear D gene. The CDR3 loop spans 16 amino acids. Per germline, CDR1 MDHEN and CDR2 SYDVKM. Trimming removed 4 bases at V and 2 bases at J, with 16 bases between. CDR3 sequence reads: CASSSRLLKNTDTQYF. The CDR3 bases that were read are TGTGCCAGCAGTTCGCGCCTACTGAAAAACACAGATACG.